This T cell receptor (beta chain) derives from a study of T cells in Graves' hyperthyroidism and ophthalmopathy. Study results and limitations: From stable hyperthyroidism, ophthalmopathy was set apart by a 13 V-J model.

RNA transcripts provided the source from which TCR beta CDR3 regions were amplified. The study used the HTBI primer set for a first-round RT-PCR of the TCR CDR3. MiXCR, run by TCRdb on the multiplex PCR reads, gives a single entry per CDR3 protein. The sample records approximately 150,000 distinct CDR3 sequences, just under 9.5% being singletons. In the case of this clonotype: The antigen is undetermined.

The CDR3 has 14 residues. Per germline, CDR1 SGDLS and CDR2 YYNGEE. V dropped 4 bases and J dropped 7; count of bases not matched to a gene: 5. This clonotype originated in a young woman with Graves' hyperthyroidism that later progressed to Graves' ophthalmopathy. What was sequenced was blood. The chain recombines TRBV9 with TRBJ1-6; 7 bases match TRBD1. CDR3 sequence (DNA): TGTGCCAGCAGCCCCAGGGGGGAGAATTCACCCCTCCACTTT. Its translation is CASSPRGENSPLHF.